The 24 T cell receptor beta chains listed next were all sequenced from one sample in a study of blood T cell repertoires in COVID-19 (TCRdb year 2020). Library generation was performed with the immunoSEQ multiplex PCR assay. In its TCRdb copy, this immuneACCESS table keeps in-frame sequences only and misses some clones. Where compared with another copy, unresolved V genes explain less than half of these, and the others have no known cause. The sample data list some 250,000 clones, and 70% to 85% of these were observed just once. The top ten constitute approximately 16% of the sample. The sequenced material came from PBMCs or T cells enriched from blood (not recorded which). The receptor set was obtained from a man aged 40-55 years who had recovered from COVID-19.

The gene calls are TRBV28 and TRBJ1-6; 7 nucleotides agree with TRBD1. CDR1 MDHEN and CDR2 SYDVKM come from the germline V gene. The ends lost 1 base at V and 9 bases at J; junction bases unmatched: 6. The CDR3 covers 15 residues. CDR3 amino acids: CASSLSQGVFSPLHF. In DNA form, the CDR3 reads TGTGCCAGCAGTTTATCGCAGGGGGTATTTTCACCCCTCCACTTT. Variable domain in full (rest from reference TRBV28 and TRBJ1-6): DVKVTQSSRYLVKRTGEKVFLECVQDMDHENMFWYRQDPGLGLRLIYFSYDVKMKEKGDIPEGYSVSREKKERFSLILESASTNQTSMYLCASSLSQGVFSPLHFGNGTRLTVT.

Notes on this clone: At one boundary the junction diverges from the germline segment, which might be a read error. V and J are TRBV20-1 and TRBJ2-1; the D is unclear. Germline V gene sequence: CDR1 DFQATT, CDR2 SNEGSKA (reference sequence). The length of the CDR3 is 10 residues. For the CDR3, the DNA is TGCAGTGCGAGCCTTGGGCTTCCCATCTTC. Translation: CSASLGLPIF.

The chain employs TRBV10-3 and TRBJ2-3; 12 positions match TRBD2. Germline V gene sequence: CDR1 ENHRY, CDR2 SYGVKD. The trim removed 8 bases at V and 5 bases at J, leaving 5 bases unmatched. The CDR3 extends over 14 amino acids. The CDR3 DNA reads as TGTGCCATCGCCCTAGCGGGGGGGCAAGATACGCAGTATTTT. This sequence encodes CAIALAGGQDTQYF.

Only one count was recorded for this clone. The chain combines TRBV7-2 with TRBJ2-7, with 7 nucleotides matching TRBD2. V was pared by 4 bases and J by 4 bases, with 7 bases of the junction left unmatched. This CDR3 spans 14 amino acids. The germline V gene has CDR1 SGHTA and CDR2 FQGNSA. Here the CDR3 reads CASSSERGNYEQYF. CDR3 DNA: TGTGCCAGCAGCTCGGAGCGGGGAAATTACGAGCAGTACTTC.

CDR3: CASSPQGADGYTF. CDR3 sequence (DNA): TGTGCCAGCAGCCCACAGGGGGCGGATGGCTACACCTTC. The chain couples TRBV3-1 (or the pseudogene TRBV3-2) to TRBJ1-2; 9 nucleotides agree with TRBD1. The CDR3 contains 13 residues. Germline loops: CDR1 LGHDT, CDR2 YNNKEL (reference sequence). V lost 4 bases and J lost 6; bases outside the gene matches: 3.

V usage is TRBV5-1 and J usage is TRBJ2-2, with D perhaps TRBD1 (6 bases). CDR3 length: 14 residues. Germline assignment: CDR1 SGHRS and CDR2 YFSETQ. With 3 bases removed from V and 1 base from J, the gap between germline ends came to 7 bases. DNA for the CDR3: TGCGCCAGCAGCTGGGGACAGAACACCGGGGAGCTGTTTTTT. It is translated as CASSWGQNTGELFF.

The V call is TRBV4-3, the J call TRBJ2-1; 11 nucleotides match TRBD2. V was clipped by 3 bases and J by 6 bases; unmatched bases: 13. Germline V gives CDR1 LGHNA, CDR2 YSLEER. The CDR3 has 18 amino acids. The CDR3 protein is CASSQGLAGGRKSNEQFF. CDR3 nucleotide sequence: TGCGCCAGCAGCCAGGGTCTAGCGGGGGGTCGGAAGTCCAATGAGCAGTTCTTC.

Turning to this clone: In this CDR3 the conserved last residue, phenylalanine or tryptophan, is missing, so a read error is likely. It is unclear where the CDR3 begins or ends on the DNA, so no DNA is shown, and the CDR3 is as TCRdb lists it. The chain links TRBV25-1 to TRBJ2-7; TRBD2 is taken as the D call from the table, unchecked against the DNA. The CDR3 spans 12 residues, counting both ends. The germline V gene has CDR1 MGHDK and CDR2 SYGVNS. The CDR3 spells CASSDRRLAGSL.

DNA of the CDR3: TGTGCCAGCAGACCCGGGACAGAATATGGCTACACCTTC. It codes for CASRPGTEYGYTF. This chain connects TRBV2 to TRBJ1-2; 7 bases align to TRBD1. The CDR3 spans 13 residues. The germline CDR1 and CDR2 sequences are SNHLY and FYNNEI. V lost 6 bases and J lost 5; bases outside the gene matches: 6.

This chain joins TRBV18 and TRBJ2-5; 10 bases agree with TRBD2. Unmatched junction bases numbered 5, after V lost 3 bases and J lost 4 bases. The CDR3 is made up of 15 amino acids. Looked up from germline, CDR1 is KGHSH and CDR2 is LQKENI. The CDR3 DNA sequence: TGTGCCAGCTCACCTAGCGGGGGGCTAGGAGAGACCCAGTACTTC. Protein product: CASSPSGGLGETQYF.

J is TRBJ2-3 and V is TRBV5-6; the D gene is possibly TRBD2 (6 bases). Trimming removed 0 bases at V and 10 bases at J, with 6 bases between. The CDR3 loop spans 11 amino acids. The V gene's germline CDR1 is SGHDT and CDR2 YYEEEE. As DNA, the CDR3 is TGTGCCAGCAGCTTGGGGAGGGCGCAGTATTTT. It is translated as CASSLGRAQYF.

V usage is TRBV5-6 and J usage is TRBJ1-5; weak D call: TRBD1 (6 bases). V was pared by 2 bases and J by 4 bases, with 16 bases between. The CDR3 is made up of 16 amino acids. CDR1 and CDR2 from the germline V gene are SGHDT and YYEEEE. CDR3 loop: CASSLFWRGQNQPQHF. In nucleotides, the CDR3 is TGTGCCAGCAGCTTATTTTGGCGGGGGCAGAATCAGCCCCAGCATTTT. The whole variable domain, remainder taken from reference TRBV5-6 and TRBJ1-5, is DAGVTQSPTHLIKTRGQQVTLRCSPKSGHDTVSWYQQALGQGPQFIFQYYEEEERQRGNFPDRFSGHQFPNYSSELNVNALLLGDSALYLCASSLFWRGQNQPQHFGDGTRLSIL.

The genes are TRBV7-2 and TRBJ1-2; 10 bases line up with TRBD1. This CDR3 region has 14 residues. V gave up 3 bases and J gave up 6 bases; unmatched junction bases: 4. Germline CDR1 SGHTA, CDR2 FQGNSA. The CDR3 sequence is CASSFGQGGDGYTF. CDR3 nucleotide sequence: TGTGCCAGCAGCTTTGGACAGGGGGGTGATGGCTACACCTTC.

J is TRBJ1-1 and V is TRBV7-2; TRBD1 aligns across 10 bases. V was pared by 5 bases and J by 3 bases, with 9 bases of the junction left unmatched. CDR1 and CDR2 from the germline V gene are SGHTA and FQGNSA. The CDR3 length is 16 residues. The CDR3 DNA reads TGTGCCAGCAGCCCCCGACAGGGGGCTTATGACACTGAAGCTTTCTTT. This gives the protein CASSPRQGAYDTEAFF.

J is TRBJ2-1 and V is TRBV29-1, with D possibly matching TRBD2 (5 bases). Germline values: CDR1 SQVTM, CDR2 ANQGSEA. This CDR3 has 14 residues. The V and J ends lost 5 bases and 0 bases respectively, with 11 bases between them. The CDR3 here is CSVRRSSSYNEQFF. The CDR3 DNA reads as TGCAGCGTTAGGAGGTCTAGCTCCTACAATGAGCAGTTCTTC.

The chain recombines TRBV28 with TRBJ1-2; TRBD1 is a possible D gene (5 bases). CDR3 length equals 14 residues. The ends were cut back, 2 bases at V and 4 bases at J, with 11 bases in the middle. CDR1 and CDR2 (germline): MDHEN, SYDVKM. CDR3 in amino acids: CASSLAGGGYGYTF. Written as DNA, the CDR3 is TGTGCCAGCAGTTTAGCTGGGGGGGGCTATGGCTACACCTTC.

This rearrangement joins TRBV28 to TRBJ2-3, with D perhaps matching TRBD2 (7 bases). Germline CDR1 reads MDHEN; CDR2 reads SYDVKM. Trimming shortened V by 6 bases and J by 4 bases, and 20 bases separated the two germline ends. CDR3 length: 16 residues. The DNA of the CDR3 is TGTGCCAGCAGACGACCAGGGGAGGGACGCTCAGATACGCAGTATTTT. Its translation is CASRRPGEGRSDTQYF.

This sequence joins TRBV6-4 and TRBJ2-2; TRBD1 is a possible D gene (5 bases). Trimming took 5 bases from V and 1 from J, leaving 5 bases between them. Germline lookup yields CDR1 MRHNA and CDR2 SNTAGT. There are 13 residues in the CDR3. The CDR3, as DNA: TGTGCCAGCAGTACAGGGAACACCGGGGAGCTGTTTTTT. It yields the protein CASSTGNTGELFF.

The chain uses TRBV19 and TRBJ1-1, with D unclear. The V gene lost 5 bases and the J gene lost 2 bases, with 15 bases spanning the gap. CDR1 is LNHDA and CDR2 is SQIVND in the germline V gene (reference sequence). This CDR3 spans 15 amino acids. Here the CDR3 reads CASSPRGRGNTEAFF. The DNA for the CDR3 is TGTGCCAGTAGTCCTCGAGGACGGGGAAACACTGAAGCTTTCTTT.

The rearrangement uses TRBV6-5 and TRBJ2-5; D perhaps matches TRBD1 (8 bases). V was pared by 11 bases and J by 4 bases, with 20 bases between. This CDR3 has 14 residues. CDR1 is MNHEY, CDR2 SVGAGI, per germline. The CDR3 reads CAAGAGGSPETQYF. The DNA of the CDR3 is TGTGCCGCGGGGGCAGGGGGCTCCCCAGAGACCCAGTACTTC.

V and J are TRBV7-2 and TRBJ2-1; the match to TRBD2 covers 8 bases. The CDR3 runs to 15 residues. Germline V gene data show CDR1 as SGHTA and CDR2 as FQGNSA. V lost 1 base to trimming and J lost 10 bases; unmatched junction nucleotides: 9. The CDR3 spells CASSLGRAGVHEQFF. The CDR3 DNA is TGTGCCAGCAGCTTAGGGCGAGCGGGAGTTCACGAGCAGTTCTTC.

This chain uses TRBV6-5 with TRBJ1-2, with TRBD1 matching over 8 bases. This CDR3 contains 14 residues. After removal of 7 bases from V and 5 bases from J, the junction contained 9 bases not matched to a gene. In germline, CDR1 is MNHEY, CDR2 SVGAGI. CDR3 coding DNA: TGTGCCAGCACCCCGGCAGGGACAGGATATGGCTACACCTTC. It translates to CASTPAGTGYGYTF.

The V call is TRBV9, the J call TRBJ2-2; 11 bases align to TRBD1. Trimming cost V 3 bases and J 7 bases; bases outside gene matches: 5. CDR3 size: 15 residues. CDR1 is SGDLS, CDR2 YYNGEE, per germline. The chain's CDR3 is CASSARTGGGGELFF. DNA for the CDR3: TGTGCCAGCAGCGCCCGGACAGGGGGCGGCGGGGAGCTGTTTTTT.

This chain joins TRBV29-1 and TRBJ1-2; D ambiguous. This CDR3 region has 12 residues. Germline V lookup: CDR1 SQVTM, CDR2 ANQGSEA. V lost 8 bases to trimming and J lost 6 bases, with 16 bases between them. CDR3 sequence (DNA): TGCAGCATTGGGAGGCAGGCTCATGGCTACACCTTC. It yields the protein CSIGRQAHGYTF.